These T cell receptor beta chains were read from a single sample in a study of molecular identifiers for immune sequencing clone quantification. In TCRdb, the PCR reads were re-called with MiXCR into one record per CDR3 protein. The data contain roughly 320,000 distinct CDR3 sequences, roughly a fifth of them singletons. The sequencing input was naive CD8+ T cells from blood, with Jurkat cell RNA spiked in. All receptors derive from a human donor in good health. Some libraries in this study had Jurkat cell RNA spiked in. Both conserved end residues are part of each CDR3. Fields, in order: clone size, V gene, J gene, D gene, CDR3 protein, CDR3 DNA. D genes are given only for firm matches. Clone size appears in some rows only: once, few, many, or a class for an expanded clone.

abundance: few
v_gene: TRBV5-1
j_gene: TRBJ1-1
d_gene: NA
CDR3aa: CASSPVGILSPEAFF
CDR3nt: TGCGCCAGCAGCCCAGTAGGCATTCTAAGCCCTGAAGCTTTCTTT

abundance: many
v_gene: TRBV7-2
j_gene: TRBJ1-1
d_gene: NA
CDR3aa: CASSILPAVTEAFF
CDR3nt: TGTGCCAGCAGCATATTACCCGCCGTCACTGAAGCTTTCTTT

abundance: many
v_gene: TRBV5-4
j_gene: TRBJ2-7
d_gene: NA
CDR3aa: CASSYGVYEQYF
CDR3nt: TGTGCCAGCAGCTACGGGGTTTACGAGCAGTACTTC

abundance: few
v_gene: TRBV27
j_gene: TRBJ1-1
d_gene: NA
CDR3aa: CASSPLGHYEAFF
CDR3nt: TGTGCCAGCAGTCCCCTGGGACACTATGAAGCTTTCTTT

abundance: many
v_gene: TRBV6-5
j_gene: TRBJ2-7
d_gene: TRBD1
CDR3aa: CASKARDRVGEQYF
CDR3nt: TGTGCCAGCAAAGCCCGGGACAGGGTAGGCGAGCAGTACTTC

abundance: many
v_gene: TRBV5-6
j_gene: TRBJ2-3
d_gene: NA
CDR3aa: CASSSLSRDTQYF
CDR3nt: TGTGCCAGCAGCTCCCTGTCACGAGATACGCAGTATTTT

abundance: many
v_gene: TRBV29-1
j_gene: TRBJ1-1
d_gene: TRBD1
CDR3aa: CSVVQGFNTEAFF
CDR3nt: TGCAGCGTTGTACAGGGGTTTAACACTGAAGCTTTCTTT

abundance: many
v_gene: TRBV29-1
j_gene: TRBJ1-1
d_gene: NA
CDR3aa: CSVVMGDYTEAFF
CDR3nt: TGCAGCGTGGTGATGGGGGATTACACTGAAGCTTTCTTT

abundance: many
v_gene: TRBV18
j_gene: TRBJ2-7
d_gene: TRBD2
CDR3aa: CASSPSGITLEQYF
CDR3nt: TGTGCCAGCTCACCTAGCGGGATTACCCTCGAGCAGTACTTC

abundance: many
v_gene: TRBV7-9
j_gene: TRBJ1-4
d_gene: NA
CDR3aa: CASSNLDGLNEKLFF
CDR3nt: TGTGCCAGCAGCAATCTTGACGGACTTAATGAAAAACTGTTTTTT

abundance: many
v_gene: TRBV14
j_gene: TRBJ2-7
d_gene: NA
CDR3aa: CASSQVGRSEQYF
CDR3nt: TGTGCCAGCAGCCAAGTCGGTCGCTCCGAGCAGTACTTC

abundance: few
v_gene: TRBV4-1
j_gene: TRBJ2-5
d_gene: NA
CDR3aa: CASSQDNGQETQYF
CDR3nt: TGCGCCAGCAGCCAAGATAACGGGCAAGAGACCCAGTACTTC

abundance: many
v_gene: TRBV2
j_gene: TRBJ1-1
d_gene: NA
CDR3aa: CASSAFKGREMEAFF
CDR3nt: TGTGCCAGCAGTGCCTTCAAGGGACGTGAGATGGAAGCTTTCTTT

abundance: few
v_gene: TRBV6-5
j_gene: TRBJ2-7
d_gene: TRBD1
CDR3aa: CTTAPFTGGSYEQYF
CDR3nt: TGTACCACCGCACCTTTTACAGGGGGCAGCTACGAGCAGTACTTC

abundance: many
v_gene: TRBV12-3/TRBV12-4
j_gene: TRBJ1-5
d_gene: TRBD1
CDR3aa: CASSQGTGLSNQPQHF
CDR3nt: TGTGCCAGCAGTCAAGGGACAGGACTTAGCAATCAGCCCCAGCATTTT

abundance: many
v_gene: TRBV5-6
j_gene: TRBJ2-7
d_gene: NA
CDR3aa: CASSLVGGTATYEQYF
CDR3nt: TGTGCCAGCAGCTTGGTGGGGGGGACAGCCACCTACGAGCAGTACTTC

abundance: many
v_gene: TRBV9
j_gene: TRBJ1-1
d_gene: NA
CDR3aa: CASSAGAGPTEAFF
CDR3nt: TGTGCCAGCAGCGCGGGGGCCGGGCCCACTGAAGCTTTCTTT

abundance: few
v_gene: TRBV13
j_gene: TRBJ2-5
d_gene: NA
CDR3aa: CASSSSESEPRYQETQYF
CDR3nt: TGTGCCAGCAGCTCATCAGAATCAGAGCCCCGATACCAAGAGACCCAGTACTTC

abundance: NA
v_gene: TRBV7-6
j_gene: TRBJ2-5
d_gene: NA
CDR3aa: CASSQDRNPATQYF
CDR3nt: TGTGCCAGCAGCCAAGATCGCAATCCCGCGACCCAGTACTTC

abundance: many
v_gene: TRBV7-9
j_gene: TRBJ1-1
d_gene: NA
CDR3aa: CASSRTRQAEAFF
CDR3nt: TGTGCCAGCAGCCGGACCCGACAGGCTGAAGCTTTCTTT

abundance: many
v_gene: TRBV5-8
j_gene: TRBJ2-1
d_gene: NA
CDR3aa: CASSLRRTYGEQFF
CDR3nt: TGTGCCAGCAGCTTACGGAGAACCTACGGGGAGCAGTTCTTC

abundance: many
v_gene: TRBV28
j_gene: TRBJ2-7
d_gene: TRBD1
CDR3aa: CASSLSLGQGHEQYF
CDR3nt: TGTGCCAGCAGTTTATCGTTGGGACAGGGCCACGAGCAGTACTTC

abundance: many
v_gene: TRBV7-2
j_gene: TRBJ2-7
d_gene: NA
CDR3aa: CASSLGTSEQYF
CDR3nt: TGTGCCAGCAGCCTAGGGACCAGCGAGCAGTACTTC

abundance: many
v_gene: TRBV6-2/TRBV6-3
j_gene: TRBJ2-5
d_gene: NA
CDR3aa: CASSYLGRPQETQYF
CDR3nt: TGTGCCAGCAGTTACCTCGGCCGGCCCCAAGAGACCCAGTACTTC

abundance: many
v_gene: TRBV2
j_gene: TRBJ2-1
d_gene: NA
CDR3aa: CASSEPNEQFF
CDR3nt: TGTGCCAGCAGTGAGCCGAATGAGCAGTTCTTC

abundance: many
v_gene: TRBV27
j_gene: TRBJ2-3
d_gene: NA
CDR3aa: CASNYGTGQYF
CDR3nt: TGTGCCAGCAATTACGGGACGGGGCAGTATTTT